This paragraph covers one T cell receptor beta chain sequence. Sample time point: baseline, week 1 (first vaccination visit). The treatment was: pre-vaccination baseline after standard-of-care therapy. The data stem from a study of a mutant IDH1 vaccine in newly diagnosed glioma. Profiled with immunoSEQ multiplex PCR; TCRdb holds only in-frame clones, not every one. The sample shows 15,000 to 20,000 clones, around four fifths of them seen only once. Germline CDR1 and CDR2: GTSNPN and SVGIG (reference sequence). V was pared by 0 bases and J by 0 bases, with 10 bases between. This CDR3 spans 15 amino acids.

This specimen consisted of PBMCs, obtained from a glioma patient treated with radiotherapy, temozolomide or both. The chain combines TRBV30 with TRBJ2-3, with D unresolved. The source of this sequence is a man between 35 and 55 years old with glioma. The CDR3 protein is CAWSVHSTSTDTQYF. The CDR3 DNA reads as TGTGCCTGGAGTGTACACTCAACTAGCACAGATACGCAGTATTTT.